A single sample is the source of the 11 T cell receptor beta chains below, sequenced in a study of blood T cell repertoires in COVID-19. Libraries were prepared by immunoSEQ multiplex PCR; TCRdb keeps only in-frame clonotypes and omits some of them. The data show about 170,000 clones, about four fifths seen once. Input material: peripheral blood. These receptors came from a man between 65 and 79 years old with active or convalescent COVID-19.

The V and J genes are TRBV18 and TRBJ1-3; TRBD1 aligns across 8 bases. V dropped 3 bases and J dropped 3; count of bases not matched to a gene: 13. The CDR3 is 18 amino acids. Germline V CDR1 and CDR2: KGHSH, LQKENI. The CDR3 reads CASSPTPPTGVFGNTIYF. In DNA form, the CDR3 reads TGTGCCAGCTCACCGACCCCTCCGACAGGGGTGTTTGGAAACACCATATATTTT.

CDR3 DNA: TGCGCCAGCAGCCAAACTAGCGGGGGGCGGGATGAGCAGTTCTTC. Translating gives CASSQTSGGRDEQFF. The chain is built from TRBV4-3 and TRBJ2-1; 12 positions agree with TRBD2. V lost 2 bases to trimming and J lost 8 bases; unmatched junction nucleotides: 4. CDR1 LGHNA and CDR2 YSLEER come from the germline V gene. The CDR3 is 15 residues long.

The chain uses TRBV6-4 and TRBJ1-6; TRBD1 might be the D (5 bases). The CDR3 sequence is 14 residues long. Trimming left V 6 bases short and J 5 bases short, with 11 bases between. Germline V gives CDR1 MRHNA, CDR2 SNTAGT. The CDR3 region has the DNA TGTGCCAGCAGAGCAGCAGGGAATAATTCACCCCTCCACTTT. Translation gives CASRAAGNNSPLHF.

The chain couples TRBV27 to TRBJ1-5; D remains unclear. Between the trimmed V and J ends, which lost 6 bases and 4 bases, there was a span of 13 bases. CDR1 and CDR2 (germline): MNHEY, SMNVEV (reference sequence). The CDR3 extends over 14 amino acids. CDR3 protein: CASSWGGQNQPQHF. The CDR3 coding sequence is TGTGCCAGCAGCTGGGGAGGGCAAAATCAGCCCCAGCATTTT.

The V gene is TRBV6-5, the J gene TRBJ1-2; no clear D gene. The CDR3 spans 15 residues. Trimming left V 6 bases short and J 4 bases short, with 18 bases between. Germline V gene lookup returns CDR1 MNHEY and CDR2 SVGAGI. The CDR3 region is CASRHGRRPGYGYTF. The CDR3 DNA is TGTGCCAGCAGACACGGACGGAGGCCTGGCTATGGCTACACCTTC.

The CDR3 loop is CASRRRREGIDTQYF. The CDR3 coding sequence is TGTGCCAGCAGGCGAAGGCGGGAAGGGATAGATACGCAGTATTTT. V is TRBV6-5 and J is TRBJ2-3, with D possibly being TRBD2 (6 bases). This CDR3 spans 15 amino acids. CDR1 MNHEY and CDR2 SVGAGI come from the germline V gene. V lost 6 bases and J 5 bases, leaving 18 bases between the germline ends.

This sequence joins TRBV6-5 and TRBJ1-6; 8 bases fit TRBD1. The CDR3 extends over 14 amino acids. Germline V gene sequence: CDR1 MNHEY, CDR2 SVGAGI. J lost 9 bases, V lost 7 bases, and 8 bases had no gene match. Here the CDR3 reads CASNPQGASSPLHF. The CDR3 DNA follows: TGTGCCAGCAACCCTCAGGGGGCGAGTTCACCCCTCCACTTT.

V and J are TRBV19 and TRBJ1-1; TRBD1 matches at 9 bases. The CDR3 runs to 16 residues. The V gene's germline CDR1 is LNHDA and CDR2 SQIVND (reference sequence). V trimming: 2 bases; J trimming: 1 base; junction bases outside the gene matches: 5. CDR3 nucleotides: TGTGCCAGTAGTATATTGCCGGGACAGGGGAACACTGAAGCTTTCTTT. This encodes CASSILPGQGNTEAFF. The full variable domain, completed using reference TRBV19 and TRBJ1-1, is DGGITQSPKYLFRKEGQNVTLSCEQNLNHDAMYWYRQDPGQGLRLIYYSQIVNDFQKGDIAEGYSVSREKKESFPLTVTSAQKNPTAFYLCASSILPGQGNTEAFFGQGTRLTVV.

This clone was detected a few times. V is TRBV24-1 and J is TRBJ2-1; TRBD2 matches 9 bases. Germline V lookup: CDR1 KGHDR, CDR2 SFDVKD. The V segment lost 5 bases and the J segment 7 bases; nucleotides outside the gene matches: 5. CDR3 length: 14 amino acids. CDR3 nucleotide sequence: TGTGCCACCAGTGCTGTAGCGGGAGAGAATGAGCAGTTCTTC. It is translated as CATSAVAGENEQFF.

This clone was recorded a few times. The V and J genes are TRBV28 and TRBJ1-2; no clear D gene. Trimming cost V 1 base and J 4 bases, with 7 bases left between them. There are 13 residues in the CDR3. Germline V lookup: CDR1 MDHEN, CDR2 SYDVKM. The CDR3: CASSLSGSYGYTF. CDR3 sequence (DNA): TGTGCCAGCAGTTTATCTGGGAGCTATGGCTACACCTTC.

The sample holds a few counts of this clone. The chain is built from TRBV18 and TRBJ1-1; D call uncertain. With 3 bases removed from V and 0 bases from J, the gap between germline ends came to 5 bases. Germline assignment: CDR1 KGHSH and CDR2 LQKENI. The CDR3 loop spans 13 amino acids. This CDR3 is CASSPGMNTEAFF. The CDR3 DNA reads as TGTGCCAGCTCACCCGGTATGAACACTGAAGCTTTCTTT.